One sample yielded the 18 T cell receptor beta chains listed below, sequenced in a study of blood T cell repertoires in COVID-19. Profiled with immunoSEQ multiplex PCR; TCRdb holds only in-frame clones, not every one. The sample carries 150,000 to 200,000 clones, roughly nine tenths recorded once. Material for sequencing was PBMCs or T cells enriched from blood (not recorded which). All receptors derive from a woman aged 40 to 50 with acute COVID-19.

The chain couples TRBV27 to TRBJ2-2; TRBD1 aligns across 8 bases. V lost 6 bases to trimming and J lost 6 bases; unmatched junction nucleotides: 9. CDR1 MNHEY and CDR2 SMNVEV come from the germline V gene (reference sequence). CDR3 length: 15 amino acids. CDR3 sequence: CASSELQGEAGELFF. In nucleotides, the CDR3 is TGTGCCAGCAGCGAACTACAGGGGGAGGCCGGGGAGCTGTTTTTT.

The V gene is TRBV20-1, the J gene TRBJ2-7, with TRBD1 matching 7 bases. There are 15 residues in the CDR3. Germline CDR1 is DFQATT and CDR2 is SNEGSKA (reference sequence). J was trimmed by 0 bases and V by 3 bases; bases with no gene match: 8. In nucleotides, the CDR3 is TGCAGTGCTAGTCAACCGACAGGGAGCTCCTACGAGCAGTACTTC. As protein: CSASQPTGSSYEQYF.

This sequence joins TRBV28 and TRBJ2-7; TRBD1 agrees at 7 bases. Germline CDR1 MDHEN, CDR2 SYDVKM. The CDR3 contains 12 residues. V gave up 4 bases and J gave up 5 bases; unmatched junction bases: 2. The CDR3 nucleotides are TGTGCCAGCAGTTCAGGGACAGACGAGCAGTACTTC. Protein: CASSSGTDEQYF.

This chain connects TRBV18 to TRBJ1-1; 7 nucleotides agree with TRBD1. Germline-derived CDR1 and CDR2 are KGHSH and LQKENI. Trimming removed 8 bases from V and 1 base from J; junction bases left unmatched: 4. This CDR3 has 13 residues. The CDR3 coding sequence is TGTGCCAGCCAGGGGGGAAGGAACACTGAAGCTTTCTTT. As protein: CASQGGRNTEAFF.

A few counts support this clone. This chain joins TRBV7-9 and TRBJ2-6; 7 nucleotides match TRBD1. This CDR3 is built from 16 residues. CDR1 SEHNR and CDR2 FQNEAQ come from the germline V gene (reference sequence). After removal of 5 bases from V and 1 base from J, the junction contained 5 bases not matched to a gene. DNA for the CDR3: TGTGCCAGCAGCCACCAGACAGGGTCTGGGGCCAACGTCCTGACTTTC. Amino acids: CASSHQTGSGANVLTF.

This clone was recorded only once. V and J are TRBV30 and TRBJ1-4; 11 nucleotides agree with TRBD1. The CDR3 loop spans 12 amino acids. The trim removed 5 bases at V and 10 bases at J, leaving 3 bases unmatched. CDR1 is GTSNPN and CDR2 is SVGIG in the germline V gene (reference sequence). For the CDR3, the DNA is TGTGCCTGGGGGACAGGGGGTCGAAAACTGTTTTTT. This sequence encodes CAWGTGGRKLFF. The full variable domain, its missing parts supplied by reference TRBV30 and TRBJ1-4, is SQTIHQWPATLVQPVGSPLSLECTVEGTSNPNLYWYRQAAGRGLQLLFYSVGIGQISSEVPQNLSASRPQDRQFILSSKKLLLSDSGFYLCAWGTGGRKLFFGSGTQLSVL.

This chain joins TRBV6-5 and TRBJ1-5; 8 bases map to TRBD1. V lost 5 bases and J lost 6; bases outside the gene matches: 6. The V gene's germline CDR1 is MNHEY and CDR2 SVGAGI. This CDR3 spans 14 amino acids. CDR3 amino acids: CASSPDRGSQPQHF. Here the CDR3 DNA reads TGTGCCAGCAGTCCCGACAGGGGAAGTCAGCCCCAGCATTTT.

Here the CDR3 DNA reads TGCAGCGTTGATTTCCGCGCGGGAGGGCGCTACGAGCAGTACTTC. Translation: CSVDFRAGGRYEQYF. The gene calls are TRBV29-1 and TRBJ2-7; 9 nucleotides agree with TRBD2. The junction had 9 bases not matched to a gene; V was cut back by 3 bases and J by 3 bases. CDR3 length equals 15 residues. CDR1 is SQVTM and CDR2 is ANQGSEA in the germline V gene.

The chain combines TRBV2 with TRBJ2-6, with unresolved D. The CDR3 loop spans 15 amino acids. The V and J ends lost 4 bases and 0 bases respectively, with 7 bases between them. Germline assignment: CDR1 SNHLY and CDR2 FYNNEI. The CDR3 loop reads CASSAFSSGANVLTF. DNA of the CDR3: TGTGCCAGCAGTGCCTTTTCCTCTGGGGCCAACGTCCTGACTTTC.

The chain employs TRBV30 and TRBJ2-4; D uncertain. From germline, CDR1 is GTSNPN and CDR2 SVGIG (reference sequence). The CDR3 is made up of 16 amino acids. V gave up 0 bases and J gave up 0 bases, with 12 bases separating them. As DNA, the CDR3 is TGTGCCTGGAGTGTCCGCGGAAACCTAGCCAAAAACATTCAGTACTTC. Translated: CAWSVRGNLAKNIQYF.

This clone was seen only once. The chain couples TRBV4-3 to TRBJ1-2, with TRBD1 matching over 9 bases. The V gene's germline CDR1 is LGHNA and CDR2 YSLEER. V trimming: 1 base; J trimming: 2 bases; junction bases outside the gene matches: 5. This CDR3 is 16 amino acids long. CDR3 in amino acids: CASSQGGQGENYGYTF. CDR3 DNA: TGCGCCAGCAGCCAAGGGGGACAGGGCGAAAACTATGGCTACACCTTC.

This chain joins TRBV30 and TRBJ1-6; 8 bases match TRBD1. Germline-derived CDR1 and CDR2 are GTSNPN and SVGIG (reference sequence). Trimming cost V 2 bases and J 5 bases; bases outside gene matches: 11. This CDR3 is 17 amino acids long. The CDR3: CAWSTPRTGRDNSPLHF. CDR3 nucleotide sequence: TGTGCCTGGAGTACCCCCCGGACAGGGCGAGATAATTCACCCCTCCACTTT.

In this sample, this clone turned up a few times. This chain joins TRBV4-3 and TRBJ2-3; 9 bases fit TRBD1. The V gene end was trimmed by 1 base and the J gene end by 6 bases; junction bases not matched to a gene: 5. The CDR3 totals 15 residues. From germline, CDR1 is LGHNA and CDR2 YSLEER. CDR3 amino acids: CASSQGQGGLDTQYF. CDR3 nucleotide sequence: TGCGCCAGCAGCCAAGGACAGGGGGGCCTGGATACGCAGTATTTT.

The V call is TRBV29-1, the J call TRBJ1-5; 7 nucleotides line up with TRBD1. CDR1 is SQVTM, CDR2 ANQGSEA, per germline. J gave up 3 bases and V 5 bases, and 7 bases lay outside the gene matches. The CDR3 contains 14 residues. The CDR3 loop is CSVRDRGSNQPQHF. The CDR3 DNA is TGCAGCGTTCGGGACAGAGGCTCCAATCAGCCCCAGCATTTT. Variable domain in full (rest from reference TRBV29-1 and TRBJ1-5): SAVISQKPSRDICQRGTSLTIQCQVDSQVTMMFWYRQQPGQSLTLIATANQGSEATYESGFVIDKFPISRPNLTFSTLTVSNMSPEDSSIYLCSVRDRGSNQPQHFGDGTRLSIL.

The CDR3 coding sequence is TGTGCCAGCAGGGTTCCAGGGGGGAGAGCTTTCTTT. This codes for CASRVPGGRAFF. This chain uses TRBV6-5 with TRBJ1-1; 7 nucleotides align to TRBD1. Germline V lookup: CDR1 MNHEY, CDR2 SVGAGI. The CDR3 covers 12 residues. The V segment lost 6 bases and the J segment 10 bases; nucleotides outside the gene matches: 8.

This chain uses TRBV29-1 with TRBJ2-1; possibly TRBD2 for D (5 bases). Per the germline V gene, CDR1 is SQVTM and CDR2 is ANQGSEA. The CDR3 totals 13 residues. The germline V and J ends were trimmed by 7 bases and 7 bases, with 17 bases remaining between them. The CDR3 reads CSAVVWGENEQFF. The CDR3 DNA reads as TGCAGCGCTGTGGTTTGGGGAGAGAATGAGCAGTTCTTC.

V and J are TRBV4-3 and TRBJ2-3, with TRBD2 as a possible D gene (5 bases). The CDR3 consists of 13 residues. V lost 1 base, J lost 5 bases, and 7 bases lay in between. Germline CDR1 LGHNA, CDR2 YSLEER. The DNA for the CDR3 is TGCGCCAGCAGCCAAGCACGGGGAGATACGCAGTATTTT. It codes for CASSQARGDTQYF.

The chain couples TRBV27 to TRBJ2-2; the match to TRBD2 covers 8 bases. The CDR3 has 14 amino acids. The V segment lost 10 bases and the J segment 4 bases; nucleotides outside the gene matches: 8. Germline V CDR1 and CDR2: MNHEY, SMNVEV (reference sequence). CDR3 DNA sequence: TGTGCCACCCCAACCGGGAGGGGCACCGGGGAGCTGTTTTTT. This codes for CATPTGRGTGELFF.